The present entry profiles one TCR beta chain with its context. What it recognizes is unknown. Germline assignment: CDR1 SEHNR and CDR2 FQNEAQ (reference sequence). The CDR3 extends over 16 amino acids. J gave up 1 base and V 6 bases, and 7 bases lay outside the gene matches. This sample is drawn from a study of radiotherapy plus CTLA-4 blockade in lung cancer. Whole-study context: Overall, 18% of patients showed an objective response, while about 31% attained disease control. Study findings and constraints: Early blood T cell clone dynamics reportedly forecast response best, with interferon-beta.

Participants had chemo-refractory metastatic non-small-cell lung cancer and were treated with focal radiation plus ipilimumab CTLA-4 blockade. TCRdb's copy holds only in-frame clones and misses some; the assay was immunoSEQ multiplex PCR. The sample consists of roughly 120,000 clones, 65% to 85% of them appearing once. Material: peripheral blood, obtained from a patient treated with radiotherapy plus ipilimumab. The receptor's source is a human donor with non-small cell lung cancer who had a partial response to radiotherapy plus ipilimumab. The chain carries TRBV7-9 and TRBJ2-4; 9 bases align to TRBD1. CDR3 protein: CASSIGQGRAKNIQYF. CDR3 nucleotide sequence: TGTGCCAGCAGTATCGGACAGGGGCGCGCCAAAAACATTCAGTACTTC.